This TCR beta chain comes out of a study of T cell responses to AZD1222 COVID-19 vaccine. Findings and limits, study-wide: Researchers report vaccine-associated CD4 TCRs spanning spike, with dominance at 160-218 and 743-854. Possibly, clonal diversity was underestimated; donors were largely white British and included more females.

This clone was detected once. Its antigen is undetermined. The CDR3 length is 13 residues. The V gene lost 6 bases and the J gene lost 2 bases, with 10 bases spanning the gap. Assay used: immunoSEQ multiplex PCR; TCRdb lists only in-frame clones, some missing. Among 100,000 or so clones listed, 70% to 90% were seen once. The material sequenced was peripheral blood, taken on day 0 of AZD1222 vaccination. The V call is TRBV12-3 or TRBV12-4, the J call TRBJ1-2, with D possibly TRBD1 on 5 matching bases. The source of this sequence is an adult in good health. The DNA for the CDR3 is TGTGCCAGCAGCGCCAGGGCGAACTATGGCTACACCTTC. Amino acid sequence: CASSARANYGYTF.